The T cell receptor beta chain described here comes from a study of CD8+CD57+ T cells in acquired aplastic anemia. Turning to the study itself: Sorted CD4+ plus CD8+ cells gave DNA averaging roughly 3.5 ug. Healthy donor CD4+ samples were sequenced to a depth that averaged roughly 9.9 million reads.

Germline V CDR1 and CDR2: MNHEY, SVGAGI. V lost 0 bases and J lost 5, with 8 bases in between. The CDR3 is 13 amino acids. Findings and caveats of the study: The number of CD8+ CDR3 sequences shared by patients and controls was twenty-nine.

About this clonotype: The antigen is not known.

Genomic DNA served as template for TCR beta VDJ and CDR3 profiling. TCRdb re-called the reads through MiXCR, storing one row per CDR3 protein. The sample holds tens of thousands of distinct CDR3 sequences, 40% to 55% seen once. This TCR was sampled from a human donor in good health, serving as a control. The sample consisted of sorted CD4+, CD8+, or CD8+CD57+ T cells (not recorded which) from PBMCs. The chain uses TRBV6-5 and TRBJ2-7; D is perhaps TRBD1 (6 bases). CDR3 in amino acids: CASSYSQGHEQYF. The DNA of the CDR3 is TGTGCCAGCAGTTACTCACAGGGACACGAGCAGTACTTC.